The 14 T cell receptor beta chains listed next were all sequenced from one sample in a study of T cells after yellow fever vaccination. TCRdb recomputed calls from the 5' RACE reads with MiXCR, one row per CDR3 protein. This sample carries around 590,000 distinct CDR3 sequences, over 9% of them seen once, and the ten largest clones take around 14%. The source was PBMCs, collected on the day of the yellow fever booster vaccination. These receptors originate from a young man who received the YFV17D yellow fever vaccine.

This clonotype has a count of ten or more. The chain links TRBV7-2 to TRBJ2-7, with TRBD1 identical over 8 bases. The CDR3 runs to 14 residues. The germline gives CDR1 SGHTA, CDR2 FQGNSA. With 5 bases clipped from V and 4 bases from J, the junction kept 7 bases outside the gene matches. CDR3 in amino acids: CASSQDRGAYEQYF. The CDR3 region has the DNA TGTGCCAGCAGCCAAGACAGGGGCGCTTACGAGCAGTACTTC.

This chain connects TRBV9 to TRBJ2-3; 10 nucleotides agree with TRBD1. This CDR3 is built from 16 residues. J was trimmed by 3 bases and V by 0 bases; bases with no gene match: 4. Germline CDR1 and CDR2: SGDLS and YYNGEE. CDR3 protein: CASSVGQGARTDTQYF. DNA for the CDR3: TGTGCCAGCAGCGTAGGACAGGGGGCGAGGACAGATACGCAGTATTTT.

To note about this clonotype: The junction does not match germline at one end; this may be a read error. The rearrangement uses TRBV5-1 and TRBJ1-4; D is perhaps TRBD1 (6 bases). Germline V lookup: CDR1 SGHRS, CDR2 YFSETQ. The CDR3 runs 15 residues. This CDR3 reads CASSLDGQGLGKLFF. The CDR3 region has the DNA TGCGCCAGCAGCTTAGATGGCCAGGGGTTGGGAAAACTTTTTTTT. The complete variable domain, with remaining parts taken from reference TRBV5-1 and TRBJ1-4, reads KAGVTQTPRYLIKTRGQQVTLSCSPISGHRSVSWYQQTPGQGLQFLFEYFSETQRNKGNFPGRFSGRQFSNSRSEMNVSTLELGDSALYLCASSLDGQGLGKLFFGSGTQLSVL.

This clonotype was seen a handful of times. This chain connects TRBV19 to TRBJ1-1; D call uncertain. This CDR3 has 14 amino acids. Germline V gene lookup returns CDR1 LNHDA and CDR2 SQIVND (reference sequence). The V and J ends lost 6 bases and 2 bases respectively, with 13 bases between them. CDR3 in amino acids: CASRPSGVNTEAFF. The CDR3 DNA reads TGTGCCAGTAGACCCAGTGGGGTTAACACTGAAGCTTTCTTT.

The genes are TRBV5-1 and TRBJ2-2; 11 nucleotides line up with TRBD2. V lost 4 bases, J lost 4 bases, and 3 bases stayed unmatched. This CDR3 has 15 residues. The V gene's germline CDR1 is SGHRS and CDR2 YFSETQ. The CDR3: CASSPTSGSTGELFF. The CDR3 DNA reads TGCGCCAGCAGCCCCACTAGCGGGAGCACCGGGGAGCTGTTTTTT. The full variable domain, in which reference TRBV5-1 and TRBJ2-2 provide the parts outside the CDR3, is KAGVTQTPRYLIKTRGQQVTLSCSPISGHRSVSWYQQTPGQGLQFLFEYFSETQRNKGNFPGRFSGRQFSNSRSEMNVSTLELGDSALYLCASSPTSGSTGELFFGEGSRLTVL.

The V call is TRBV14, the J call TRBJ1-6, with 10 bases aligning to TRBD1. Germline CDR1 and CDR2: SGHDN and FVKESK. J gave up 7 bases and V 2 bases, and 5 bases lay outside the gene matches. This CDR3 spans 16 amino acids. CDR3 DNA: TGTGCCAGCAGCCAACTCGGGACAGGGGCAAATTCACCCCTCCACTTT. This encodes CASSQLGTGANSPLHF.

This clonotype was observed a few times. The genes are TRBV5-1 and TRBJ2-7, with 7 bases aligning to TRBD1. CDR1 is SGHRS, CDR2 YFSETQ, per germline. The junction had 17 bases not matched to a gene; V was cut back by 7 bases and J by 7 bases. The CDR3 loop spans 15 amino acids. As DNA, the CDR3 is TGCGCCAGCTCGAGGACAGGCCTCGCAGGTGAAGAGCAGTACTTC. It is translated as CASSRTGLAGEEQYF. Combining the CDR3 with reference TRBV5-1 and TRBJ2-7 gives the whole variable domain KAGVTQTPRYLIKTRGQQVTLSCSPISGHRSVSWYQQTPGQGLQFLFEYFSETQRNKGNFPGRFSGRQFSNSRSEMNVSTLELGDSALYLCASSRTGLAGEEQYFGPGTRLTVT.

This clonotype was seen only a few times. CDR3 protein: CASSIWETGELFF. CDR3 nucleotides: TGTGCCAGTAGTATTTGGGAAACCGGGGAGCTGTTTTTT. The chain is built from TRBV19 and TRBJ2-2; D unclear. The CDR3 runs to 13 residues. The germline gives CDR1 LNHDA, CDR2 SQIVND (reference sequence). V was trimmed by 3 bases and J by 5 bases, leaving 7 bases between them.

The chain couples TRBV5-5 to TRBJ2-3; D gene ambiguous. From germline, CDR1 is SGHKS and CDR2 YYEKEE (reference sequence). Trimming shortened V by 0 bases and J by 2 bases, and 16 bases separated the two germline ends. The CDR3 consists of 17 residues. The CDR3 loop reads CASSLVLFRSYTDTQYF. The CDR3 DNA reads TGTGCCAGCAGCTTGGTTCTGTTTCGGTCGTACACAGATACGCAGTATTTT.

As regards this clonotype: One end of the junction varies from germline; a read error may be responsible. This chain joins TRBV5-1 and TRBJ2-3; tentatively, D is TRBD1 or TRBD2 (7 bases each). Germline loops: CDR1 SGHRS, CDR2 YFSETQ. The CDR3 sequence is 15 residues long. The DNA of the CDR3 is TGCGCCAGCACCCAGGGGGGGACTCGGACAGTTACGCAGTATTTT. It specifies CASTQGGTRTVTQYF.

The V gene is TRBV20-1, the J gene TRBJ2-7; TRBD2 is a possible D gene (6 bases). Germline V gene data show CDR1 as DFQATT and CDR2 as SNEGSKA (reference sequence). The CDR3 sequence is 16 residues long. The V gene lost 6 bases and the J gene lost 1 base, with 22 bases spanning the gap. CDR3 sequence reads: CSARGSGIKQSYEQYF. DNA of the CDR3: TGCAGTGCCCGGGGTAGCGGAATAAAACAATCCTACGAGCAGTACTTC.

This clonotype has more than one count but fewer than ten. V gene TRBV5-5 combines with J gene TRBJ2-2; D is unclear. This CDR3 contains 16 residues. Trimming pared 1 base from V and 2 bases from J, leaving 12 bases between. The germline V gene has CDR1 SGHKS and CDR2 YYEKEE (reference sequence). The CDR3 spells CASSLRSGTNTGELFF. In DNA form, the CDR3 reads TGTGCCAGCAGCTTGCGGTCGGGTACCAACACCGGGGAGCTGTTTTTT.

This chain links TRBV6-5 with TRBJ1-1, with D unresolved. The CDR3 length is 13 residues. Trimming pared 2 bases from V and 6 bases from J, leaving 10 bases between. The germline V gene has CDR1 MNHEY and CDR2 SVGAGI. The chain's CDR3 is CASSYVRNSEAFF. The DNA for the CDR3 is TGTGCCAGCAGTTACGTTCGGAATTCTGAAGCTTTCTTT.

This clonotype was detected many times. This chain joins TRBV2 and TRBJ1-5; D is uncertain. The ends were cut back, 4 bases at V and 2 bases at J, with 9 bases in the middle. Per the germline V gene, CDR1 is SNHLY and CDR2 is FYNNEI. The CDR3 is made up of 14 amino acids. CDR3 nucleotides: TGTGCCAGCAGTGTAGAAAGGGGCAATCAGCCCCAGCATTTT. Its protein product is CASSVERGNQPQHF.